The 12 T cell receptor beta chains listed next were all sequenced from one sample in a study of shared T cell receptors in the human thymus. Some clones are missing from TCRdb's copy, which holds only in-frame ones; the method was immunoSEQ multiplex PCR. Here the sample spans approximately 660,000 clones, roughly 90% being singletons. This sample also appeared in a second study, on human thymus T cells.

Sequencing was performed on thymocytes. These receptors all stem from a boy in the first two years of life with a congenital heart defect.

To note about this clone: Additional DNA sequences in this sample encode the identical CDR3. This chain connects TRBV27 to TRBJ2-2; 9 bases map to TRBD1. The CDR3 is 16 residues long. The germline gives CDR1 MNHEY, CDR2 SMNVEV (reference sequence). V shed 2 bases and J 2 bases; nucleotides not matched to a gene: 3. CDR3 bases: TGTGCCAGCAGTTTACGGGGACAGGGTAACACCGGGGAGCTGTTTTTT. Its translation is CASSLRGQGNTGELFF.

The CDR3 region is CASSEASGSSYEQYF. The CDR3 DNA reads as TGCGCCAGCAGCGAGGCTAGCGGGAGCTCCTACGAGCAGTACTTC. The V and J genes are TRBV10-1 and TRBJ2-7, with 10 bases identical to TRBD2. The germline CDR1 and CDR2 sequences are WNHNN and SYGVQD (reference sequence). The J segment lost 0 bases and the V segment lost 6 bases, leaving 5 bases of the junction unmatched. The CDR3 covers 15 residues.

The chain joins TRBV29-1 to TRBJ2-1; D is possibly TRBD2 (6 bases). The germline V and J ends were trimmed by 6 bases and 0 bases, with 15 bases remaining between them. Germline CDR1 SQVTM, CDR2 ANQGSEA. The CDR3 loop spans 15 amino acids. The CDR3 DNA is TGCAGCGTCTCGGGAGCGGAGAGCTCCTACAATGAGCAGTTCTTC. It is translated as CSVSGAESSYNEQFF.

The J gene is TRBJ2-1, the V gene TRBV19, with D tentatively TRBD2 (5 bases). V gave up 5 bases and J gave up 6 bases, with 8 bases separating them. This CDR3 has 12 amino acids. Germline CDR1 reads LNHDA; CDR2 reads SQIVND (reference sequence). The CDR3: CASSQAGNEQFF. The CDR3 region has the DNA TGTGCCAGTAGTCAGGCGGGCAATGAGCAGTTCTTC.

The V call is TRBV28, the J call TRBJ1-1; perhaps TRBD1 as D (6 bases). Trimming removed 5 bases at V and 3 bases at J, with 13 bases between. CDR1 is MDHEN and CDR2 is SYDVKM in the germline V gene. This CDR3 region has 14 residues. The chain's CDR3 is CASSTITGHTEAFF. The CDR3 DNA is TGTGCCAGCAGTACAATAACAGGGCACACTGAAGCTTTCTTT.

J is TRBJ1-2 and V is TRBV19, with TRBD1 matching 11 bases. Trimming took 5 bases from V and 0 from J; bases not matched to a gene: 8. The CDR3 length is 17 residues. Germline-derived CDR1 and CDR2 are LNHDA and SQIVND (reference sequence). The CDR3 bases are TGTGCCAGTAGTCCCGGGACAGGGGGGACAGCTAACTATGGCTACACCTTC. Translated: CASSPGTGGTANYGYTF. Supplemented by reference TRBV19 and TRBJ1-2, the full variable domain reads DGGITQSPKYLFRKEGQNVTLSCEQNLNHDAMYWYRQDPGQGLRLIYYSQIVNDFQKGDIAEGYSVSREKKESFPLTVTSAQKNPTAFYLCASSPGTGGTANYGYTFGSGTRLTVV.

V gene TRBV19 combines with J gene TRBJ1-2; 7 nucleotides agree with TRBD1. Germline CDR1 and CDR2: LNHDA and SQIVND (reference sequence). Trimming at V came to 11 bases and at J to 4 bases, leaving 10 bases not matched to a gene. The CDR3 length is 13 residues. CDR3 loop: CAGRDSQGYGYTF. Written as DNA, the CDR3 is TGTGCCGGCAGGGACAGTCAGGGCTATGGCTACACCTTC.

CDR3 in DNA: TGCGCCAGCAGCCAAGATAGGGCTAGCGGAAGGAGGGAGACCCAGTACTTC. Amino acid sequence: CASSQDRASGRRETQYF. This chain uses TRBV4-3 with TRBJ2-5, with TRBD2 matching over 7 bases. CDR3 length: 17 amino acids. Losses at the gene ends were 0 bases for V and 5 bases for J; bases not matched to a gene: 12. Germline V CDR1 and CDR2: LGHNA, YSLEER.

This clone was found once. V usage is TRBV28 and J usage is TRBJ2-7, with 9 bases aligning to TRBD2. The V gene's germline CDR1 is MDHEN and CDR2 SYDVKM. Trimming removed 8 bases from V and 0 bases from J; junction bases left unmatched: 11. This CDR3 is built from 16 residues. Here the CDR3 reads CASCLCGGDSSYEQYF. In DNA form, the CDR3 reads TGTGCCAGCTGCCTCTGCGGGGGGGACAGCTCCTACGAGCAGTACTTC.

The CDR3 protein is CASSWSGGYGYTF. CDR3 nucleotide sequence: TGTGCCAGCAGTTGGTCGGGAGGCTATGGCTACACCTTC. This rearrangement joins TRBV27 to TRBJ1-2; unclear D gene. The CDR3 has 13 amino acids. Germline loops: CDR1 MNHEY, CDR2 SMNVEV (reference sequence). V lost 4 bases and J lost 4, with 10 bases in between.

V and J are TRBV7-2 and TRBJ2-7, with 11 positions matching TRBD2. Germline CDR1 and CDR2: SGHTA and FQGNSA. This CDR3 has 16 amino acids. V lost 5 bases, J lost 2 bases, and 8 bases stayed unmatched. CDR3: CASSQVGLAVTYEQYF. The CDR3 DNA follows: TGTGCCAGCAGCCAAGTGGGACTAGCGGTAACCTACGAGCAGTACTTC.

CDR3 nucleotides: TGTGCCAGCAGCTCTAATCCAGGGCGAGGCACTGAAGCTTTCTTT. This sequence encodes CASSSNPGRGTEAFF. The J gene is TRBJ1-1, the V gene TRBV7-9; possible D gene TRBD1, 5 bases. The CDR3 is 15 amino acids. Trimming cost V 4 bases and J 4 bases, with 16 bases left between them. Looked up from germline, CDR1 is SEHNR and CDR2 is FQNEAQ (reference sequence).